This is a list of T cell receptor beta chains from one sample in a study of molecular identifiers for immune sequencing clone quantification. One entry per CDR3 protein results from TCRdb running MiXCR on the PCR reads. There are some 97,000 distinct CDR3 sequences in the sample; approximately 24% occur only once, and 0.85% to 0.95% lies in the top ten. Sequencing input: naive CD8+ T cells from blood, with Jurkat cell RNA spiked in. These receptors were taken from a human donor in good health. Some libraries in this study had Jurkat cell RNA spiked in. Both conserved end residues are part of each CDR3. The D gene is left open where the match is weak. Not every row has a clone size; where given, it reads once, few, many or a size class.

abundance	j_gene	d_gene	len	v_gene	CDR3aa	CDR3nt
many	TRBJ2-7	.	14	TRBV27	CASSFGVGAYEQYF	TGTGCCAGCAGTTTCGGGGTGGGGGCCTACGAGCAGTACTTC
.	TRBJ2-3	.	13	TRBV6-2/TRBV6-3	CASISGFADTQYF	TGTGCCAGCATAAGTGGATTTGCAGATACGCAGTATTTT
many	TRBJ2-2	.	13	TRBV27	CASSLPVGGELFF	TGTGCCAGCAGTTTACCGGTTGGCGGGGAGCTGTTTTTT
many	TRBJ1-6	.	14	TRBV5-6	CASSPDRATSPLHF	TGTGCCAGCAGCCCGGACAGAGCAACTTCACCCCTCCACTTT
.	TRBJ2-7	.	12	TRBV7-2	CASSQEGDAQYF	TGTGCCAGCAGCCAGGAAGGTGACGCGCAGTACTTC
few	TRBJ1-4	TRBD1	16	TRBV12-3/TRBV12-4	CASSNAETGTNEKLFF	TGTGCCAGCAGCAATGCCGAGACAGGGACTAATGAAAAACTGTTTTTT
.	TRBJ2-1	.	12	TRBV9	CASSVADNEKFF	TGTGCCAGCAGCGTCGCCGACAATGAGAAGTTCTTC
many	TRBJ2-3	.	15	TRBV29-1	CSVEWGFPSTDTQYF	TGCAGCGTTGAGTGGGGGTTTCCTAGCACAGATACGCAGTATTTT
many	TRBJ2-7	TRBD1	16	TRBV4-3	CASSQDGTGPSYEQYF	TGCGCCAGCAGCCAAGATGGGACAGGGCCCAGCTACGAGCAGTACTTC
many	TRBJ2-1	.	13	TRBV29-1	CSVEITAYNEQFF	TGCAGCGTTGAGATAACAGCTTACAATGAGCAGTTCTTC
many	TRBJ2-7	.	14	TRBV7-9	CASSPQLLPYEQYF	TGTGCCAGCAGCCCACAACTACTACCCTACGAGCAGTACTTC
few	TRBJ2-7	.	12	TRBV11-2	CASSWDADEQYF	TGTGCCAGCAGCTGGGATGCTGACGAGCAGTACTTC
few	TRBJ2-7	TRBD2	14	TRBV13	CASIKRGATYEQYF	TGTGCCAGCATCAAGCGGGGGGCCACCTACGAGCAGTACTTC
many	TRBJ1-1	.	12	TRBV6-5	CASREGITEAFF	TGTGCCAGCAGAGAGGGGATAACTGAAGCTTTCTTT
many	TRBJ2-5	TRBD1	16	TRBV15	CATSRVTLGGEETQYF	TGTGCCACCAGCAGAGTAACGTTAGGGGGCGAAGAGACCCAGTACTTC
.	TRBJ2-2	TRBD2	20	TRBV5-8	CASSSLRDYTLLKNTGELFF	TGTGCCAGCAGCTCGCTCCGGGACTATACATTACTTAAGAACACCGGGGAGCTGTTTTTT
many	TRBJ1-2	.	15	TRBV4-3	CASSQDGGYNYGYTF	TGCGCCAGCAGCCAAGATGGGGGATATAACTATGGCTACACCTTC
few	TRBJ2-3	TRBD2	15	TRBV4-1	CASSQTSGGPDTQYF	TGCGCCAGCAGCCAAACTAGCGGGGGGCCGGATACGCAGTATTTT
few	TRBJ1-5	.	16	TRBV10-2	CASSETGSPGNQPQHF	TGCGCCAGCAGTGAAACAGGGTCGCCCGGCAATCAGCCCCAGCATTTT
many	TRBJ2-1	.	12	TRBV20-1	CSAPDSRDFVFF	TGCAGTGCCCCAGACTCCAGGGACTTCGTGTTCTTC
many	TRBJ1-4	TRBD1	14	TRBV5-1	CASSFAGGNEKLFF	TGCGCCAGCAGCTTTGCAGGGGGTAATGAAAAACTGTTTTTT
.	TRBJ1-2	.	14	TRBV24-1	CATSDSGLTYGYTF	TGTGCCACCAGTGATTCCGGGCTGACCTATGGCTACACCTTC
few	TRBJ2-7	.	15	TRBV20-1	CSASGRGRSSYEQYF	TGCAGTGCTAGTGGTAGGGGCCGGAGCTCCTACGAGCAGTACTTC
many	TRBJ2-1	TRBD1	16	TRBV20-1	CSARDRQGASYNEQFF	TGCAGTGCTAGAGATCGACAGGGGGCGTCCTACAATGAGCAGTTCTTC
many	TRBJ2-7	.	16	TRBV4-3	CASSQDPQGIAYEQYF	TGCGCCAGCAGCCAAGATCCCCAGGGAATAGCCTACGAGCAGTACTTC
many	TRBJ2-3	TRBD2	16	TRBV12-3/TRBV12-4	CASSSEGGKSTDTQYF	TGTGCCAGCAGTTCCGAGGGAGGGAAAAGCACAGATACGCAGTATTTT
.	TRBJ1-4	.	14	TRBV2	CASSEARVDEKLFF	TGTGCCAGCAGTGAAGCCAGGGTAGATGAAAAACTGTTTTTT
many	TRBJ2-7	.	14	TRBV20-1	CSARPLTTGYEQYF	TGCAGTGCTAGACCACTCACGACCGGTTATGAGCAGTACTTC
few	TRBJ2-5	.	14	TRBV20-1	CSAREGGTGETQYF	TGCAGTGCTAGAGAAGGCGGGACGGGGGAGACCCAGTACTTC
many	TRBJ2-3	.	13	TRBV24-1	CATRPPGTDTQYF	TGTGCCACCAGACCCCCGGGGACAGATACGCAGTATTTT
many	TRBJ2-3	TRBD1	15	TRBV2	CASRADRRVTDTQYF	TGTGCCAGCAGGGCGGACAGGCGGGTAACAGATACGCAGTATTTT
many	TRBJ1-1	TRBD1	16	TRBV27	CASSTRQGYILSEAFF	TGTGCCAGCAGTACCCGACAGGGGTACATCCTCTCTGAAGCTTTCTTT
many	TRBJ2-3	TRBD2	15	TRBV12-3/TRBV12-4	CASRPAGAPLDTQYF	TGTGCCAGCAGACCAGCGGGAGCCCCTCTAGATACGCAGTATTTT
.	TRBJ1-1	.	13	TRBV6-5	CASSYSGHTEAFF	TGTGCCAGCAGTTACTCGGGTCACACTGAAGCTTTCTTT
many	TRBJ2-3	.	15	TRBV7-9	CASSPRATYTDTQYF	TGTGCCAGCAGCCCTAGGGCGACTTATACAGATACGCAGTATTTT
.	TRBJ2-4	.	16	TRBV6-2/TRBV6-3	CASTSLPGNAKNIQYF	TGTGCCAGCACCTCCCTCCCGGGAAACGCCAAAAACATTCAGTACTTC
many	TRBJ2-7	.	13	TRBV5-1	CASSRRETNEQYF	TGCGCCAGCAGCAGGAGAGAGACGAACGAGCAGTACTTC
.	TRBJ2-6	.	18	TRBV12-3/TRBV12-4	CASTHLKNSYSGANVLTF	TGTGCCAGCACCCACTTAAAGAATTCTTACTCTGGGGCCAACGTCCTGACTTTC
.	TRBJ1-1	.	11	TRBV29-1	CSVKDSTEAFF	TGCAGCGTCAAGGACAGCACTGAAGCTTTCTTT
.	TRBJ2-7	.	11	TRBV6-2/TRBV6-3	CASHGVHEQYF	TGTGCCAGCCATGGAGTGCACGAGCAGTACTTC
many	TRBJ1-1	.	14	TRBV30	CACEPGLMNTEAFF	TGTGCCTGTGAACCGGGGCTCATGAACACTGAAGCTTTCTTT
many	TRBJ1-1	TRBD1	14	TRBV7-9	CASSLVQGASEAFF	TGTGCCAGCAGCTTAGTACAGGGGGCATCTGAAGCTTTCTTT
few	TRBJ2-4	.	15	TRBV12-3/TRBV12-4	CASSLVLGPKNIQYF	TGTGCCAGCAGTTTAGTGTTGGGACCCAAAAACATTCAGTACTTC
many	TRBJ2-3	.	12	TRBV7-3	CASSLMVGEQYF	TGTGCCAGCAGCTTAATGGTGGGAGAACAGTATTTT
many	TRBJ2-5	.	13	TRBV14	CASSQELDETQYF	TGTGCCAGCAGCCAAGAACTAGATGAGACCCAGTACTTC
.	TRBJ1-4	.	15	TRBV4-1	CASSQYLAGVERLFF	TGCGCCAGCAGCCAATATTTGGCAGGTGTTGAAAGACTGTTTTTT
many	TRBJ2-1	.	15	TRBV5-1	CASSPWGGWGNEQFF	TGCGCCAGCAGCCCATGGGGGGGCTGGGGCAATGAGCAGTTCTTC
many	TRBJ2-5	TRBD2	17	TRBV13	CASSIRQLAGWGETQYF	TGTGCCAGCAGCATAAGACAACTAGCGGGCTGGGGGGAGACCCAGTACTTC
many	TRBJ2-7	.	12	TRBV6-5	CASRGHSYEQYF	TGTGCCAGCAGGGGACACTCCTACGAGCAGTACTTC
many	TRBJ1-6	TRBD1	15	TRBV28	CASRNRDRGYSPLHF	TGTGCCAGCAGAAACCGGGACAGGGGGTACTCACCCCTCCACTTT
few	TRBJ1-2	TRBD1	13	TRBV4-3	CASSPGTAYGYTF	TGCGCCAGCAGCCCCGGGACAGCCTATGGCTACACCTTC
few	TRBJ2-5	TRBD2	18	TRBV10-2	CASSQPRGGARPEETQYF	TGCGCCAGCAGCCAGCCGCGGGGGGGAGCTCGGCCTGAAGAGACCCAGTACTTC
.	TRBJ2-2	.	14	TRBV19	CASAQWANTGELFF	TGTGCCAGCGCTCAATGGGCGAACACCGGGGAGCTGTTTTTT